The 7 T cell receptor beta chains below come from one sample, sequenced in a study of OX40 agonist ivuxolimab in advanced cancers. Generated by immunoSEQ multiplex PCR, the TCRdb table keeps only in-frame clones and is missing some. The table has some 87,000 clones, under 95% seen once. The source was CD4+ or CD8+ T cells sorted from blood, collected in a trial of the OX40 agonist ivuxolimab. The receptors originated from an adult with an advanced solid tumor such as melanoma, head and neck, liver or kidney cancer.

This chain links TRBV7-6 with TRBJ2-7; D gene uncertain. Trimming stripped 5 bases from V and 0 bases from J, with 11 bases between. The length of the CDR3 is 14 residues. The germline V gene encodes CDR1 SGHVS and CDR2 FNYEAQ. CDR3 bases: TGTGCCAGCAGCCCCCTGAGGAACTCCTACGAGCAGTACTTC. Translated, it gives CASSPLRNSYEQYF.

J is TRBJ1-4 and V is TRBV6-5; unclear D gene. From germline, CDR1 is MNHEY and CDR2 SVGAGI. The germline V and J ends were trimmed by 3 bases and 5 bases, with 7 bases remaining between them. The CDR3 contains 13 residues. The CDR3 DNA follows: TGTGCCAGCAGTTATAGCAGGAATGAAAAACTGTTTTTT. Amino acid sequence: CASSYSRNEKLFF.

The J gene is TRBJ2-5, the V gene TRBV5-1; 9 positions match TRBD2. The CDR3 runs to 17 residues. The V gene's germline CDR1 is SGHRS and CDR2 YFSETQ. Trimming took 1 base from V and 3 from J; bases not matched to a gene: 10. The CDR3 DNA is TGCGCCAGCAGCTTGTATAGGGCTAGCGGGGATAAAGAGACCCAGTACTTC. It codes for CASSLYRASGDKETQYF.

DNA of the CDR3: TGTGCCAGCAGTTTTGGGGGGAATCAGCCCCAGCATTTT. Translated: CASSFGGNQPQHF. This chain joins TRBV7-9 and TRBJ1-5, with a tentative D call TRBD1 (5 bases). V was clipped by 6 bases and J by 4 bases, with 10 bases between them. Germline V lookup: CDR1 SEHNR, CDR2 FQNEAQ (reference sequence). The CDR3 runs to 13 residues. The complete variable domain, with remaining parts taken from reference TRBV7-9 and TRBJ1-5, reads DTGVSQNPRHKITKRGQNVTFRCDPISEHNRLYWYRQTLGQGPEFLTYFQNEAQLEKSRLLSDRFSAERPKGSFSTLEIQRTEQGDSAMYLCASSFGGNQPQHFGDGTRLSIL.

This clone came up once. The V call is TRBV11-3, the J call TRBJ1-1, with no clear D. The CDR3 is made up of 14 amino acids. V lost 1 base and J lost 0, with 6 bases in between. Germline loops: CDR1 SGHNT, CDR2 YENEEA. The CDR3 loop is CASSLGELNTEAFF. The CDR3 coding sequence is TGTGCCAGCAGCTTAGGAGAGTTGAACACTGAAGCTTTCTTT.

V and J are TRBV11-2 and TRBJ1-4, with 9 bases fitting TRBD1. This CDR3 contains 14 residues. Trimming at V came to 5 bases and at J to 8 bases, leaving 6 bases not matched to a gene. Germline CDR1 is SGHAT and CDR2 is FQNNGV. The CDR3 loop is CASSTWTGEEKLFF. The CDR3 nucleotides are TGTGCCAGCAGCACCTGGACAGGGGAGGAAAAACTGTTTTTT.

This chain joins TRBV4-3 and TRBJ2-2; 7 nucleotides agree with TRBD1. In germline, CDR1 is LGHNA, CDR2 YSLEER. Trimming cost V 0 bases and J 1 base; bases outside gene matches: 2. This CDR3 has 16 amino acids. The CDR3 bases are TGCGCCAGCAGCCAAGATCAGGGGGAGAACACCGGGGAGCTGTTTTTT. Its protein product is CASSQDQGENTGELFF.